This TCR beta chain was identified during a study of blood T cell repertoires in COVID-19. The wider study: The United States, Italy and Spain were the sources of the acute and convalescent COVID-19 samples. T cells, B-cell-depleted T cells, or PBMCs provided the cDNA or gDNA that served as material.

Per germline, CDR1 GTSNPN and CDR2 SVGIG (reference sequence). The CDR3 totals 13 residues. Trimming stripped 3 bases from V and 1 base from J, with 7 bases between. Some clones are missing from TCRdb's copy, which holds only in-frame ones; the method was immunoSEQ multiplex PCR. The sample shows around 160,000 clones, around 81% of them seen only once. The sequence derives from a woman in her forties with active or convalescent COVID-19. What was sequenced was peripheral blood. The V call is TRBV30, the J call TRBJ1-3; D not resolved. Here the CDR3 DNA reads TGTGCCTGGAGCCCGGGTTCTGGAAACACCATATATTTT. Translated: CAWSPGSGNTIYF.